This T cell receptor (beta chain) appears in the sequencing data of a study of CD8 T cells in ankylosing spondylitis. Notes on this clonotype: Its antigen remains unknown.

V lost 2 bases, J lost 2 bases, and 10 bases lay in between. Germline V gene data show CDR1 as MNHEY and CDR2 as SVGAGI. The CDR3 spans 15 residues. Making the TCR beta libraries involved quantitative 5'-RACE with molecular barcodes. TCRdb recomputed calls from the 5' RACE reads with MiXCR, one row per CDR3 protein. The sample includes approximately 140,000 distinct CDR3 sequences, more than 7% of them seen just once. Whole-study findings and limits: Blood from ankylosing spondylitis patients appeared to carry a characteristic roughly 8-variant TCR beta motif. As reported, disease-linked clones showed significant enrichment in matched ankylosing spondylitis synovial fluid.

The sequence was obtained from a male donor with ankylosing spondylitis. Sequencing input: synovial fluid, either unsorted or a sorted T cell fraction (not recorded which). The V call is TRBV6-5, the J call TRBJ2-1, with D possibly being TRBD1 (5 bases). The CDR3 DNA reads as TGTGCCAGCAGTTACAGGGAAGGGGCCTACAATGAGCAGTTCTTC. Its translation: CASSYREGAYNEQFF.